This T cell receptor (beta chain) was sequenced in a study of cytomegalovirus exposure and HLA in healthy donors. Findings and caveats of the study: Reports indicate that TCR beta sequences accurately predicted the HLA-A and HLA-B alleles of most subjects.

Every donor was a healthy person donating bone marrow. Trimming at V came to 0 bases and at J to 10 bases, leaving 7 bases not matched to a gene. CDR1 and CDR2 (germline): SGHTS, YDEGEE. CDR3 length: 14 residues. This PCR relied on a set of 60 Vbeta primers and 13 Jbeta primers. Some clones are missing from TCRdb's copy, which holds only in-frame ones; the method was immunoSEQ multiplex PCR. The sample includes about 140,000 clones, under 85% of them seen just once. Concerning this clone: What it binds is unknown.

This rearrangement joins TRBV5-8 to TRBJ1-1; 9 positions match TRBD1. This TCR derives from a man aged 18-30 years in good health and CMV-seronegative. The sample was PBMCs. The CDR3 is CASSLGGQGRSAFF. The CDR3 DNA reads TGTGCCAGCAGCTTGGGGGGACAGGGTCGATCAGCTTTCTTT. The variable domain in full, completed from reference TRBV5-8 and TRBJ1-1, reads EAGVTQSPTHLIKTRGQQATLRCSPISGHTSVYWYQQALGLGLQFLLWYDEGEERNRGNFPPRFSGRQFPNYSSELNVNALELEDSALYLCASSLGGQGRSAFFGQGTRLTVV.